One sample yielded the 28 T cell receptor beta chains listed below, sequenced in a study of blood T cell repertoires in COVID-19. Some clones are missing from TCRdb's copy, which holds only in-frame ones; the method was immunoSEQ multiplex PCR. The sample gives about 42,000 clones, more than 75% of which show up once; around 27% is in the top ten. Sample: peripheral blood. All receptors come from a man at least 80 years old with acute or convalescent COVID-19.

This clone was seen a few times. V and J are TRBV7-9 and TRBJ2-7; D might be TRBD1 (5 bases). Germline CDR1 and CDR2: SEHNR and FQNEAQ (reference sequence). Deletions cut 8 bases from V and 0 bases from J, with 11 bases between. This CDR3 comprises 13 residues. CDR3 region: CASEAGPSYEQYF. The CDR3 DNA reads TGTGCCAGCGAGGCAGGGCCCTCCTACGAGCAGTACTTC.

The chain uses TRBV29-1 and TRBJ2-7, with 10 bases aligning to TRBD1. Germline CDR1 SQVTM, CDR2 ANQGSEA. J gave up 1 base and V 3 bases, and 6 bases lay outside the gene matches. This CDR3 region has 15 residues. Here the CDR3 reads CSVDTGTGVSYEQYF. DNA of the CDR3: TGCAGCGTTGATACCGGGACAGGGGTATCCTACGAGCAGTACTTC.

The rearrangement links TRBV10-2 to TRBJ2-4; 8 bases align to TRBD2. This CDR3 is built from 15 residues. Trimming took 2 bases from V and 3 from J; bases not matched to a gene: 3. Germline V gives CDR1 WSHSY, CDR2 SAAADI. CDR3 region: CASSELAGDKNIQYF. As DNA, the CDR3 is TGCGCCAGCAGTGAGCTAGCGGGTGACAAAAACATTCAGTACTTC.

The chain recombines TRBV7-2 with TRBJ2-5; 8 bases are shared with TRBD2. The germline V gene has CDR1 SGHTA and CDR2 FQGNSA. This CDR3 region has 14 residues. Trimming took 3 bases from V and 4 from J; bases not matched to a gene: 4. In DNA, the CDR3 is TGTGCCAGCAGCTTTAGCGGGAATGGAGAGACCCAGTACTTC. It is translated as CASSFSGNGETQYF.

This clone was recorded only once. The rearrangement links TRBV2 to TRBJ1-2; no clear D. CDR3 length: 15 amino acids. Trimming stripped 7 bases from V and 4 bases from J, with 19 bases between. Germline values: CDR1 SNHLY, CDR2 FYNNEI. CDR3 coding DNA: TGTGCCAGCACCCCATCTGCCAGGCTCCCCTATGGCTACACCTTC. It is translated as CASTPSARLPYGYTF.

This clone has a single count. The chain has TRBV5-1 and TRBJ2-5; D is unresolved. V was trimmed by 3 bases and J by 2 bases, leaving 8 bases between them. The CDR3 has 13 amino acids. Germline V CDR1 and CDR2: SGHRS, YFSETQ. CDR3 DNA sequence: TGCGCCAGCAGCTCAGGCGTACAAGAGACCCAGTACTTC. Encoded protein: CASSSGVQETQYF.

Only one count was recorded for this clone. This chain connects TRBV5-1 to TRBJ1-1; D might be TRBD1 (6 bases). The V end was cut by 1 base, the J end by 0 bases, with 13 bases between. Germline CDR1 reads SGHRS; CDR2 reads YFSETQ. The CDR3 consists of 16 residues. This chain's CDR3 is CASSLYTGLLNTEAFF. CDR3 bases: TGCGCCAGCAGCTTGTATACAGGGCTCTTGAACACTGAAGCTTTCTTT.

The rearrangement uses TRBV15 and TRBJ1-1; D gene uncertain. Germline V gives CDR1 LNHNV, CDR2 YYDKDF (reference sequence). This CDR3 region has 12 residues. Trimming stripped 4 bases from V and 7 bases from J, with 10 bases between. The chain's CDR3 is CATSNGRDEAFF. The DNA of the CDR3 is TGTGCCACCAGCAACGGGAGGGATGAAGCTTTCTTT. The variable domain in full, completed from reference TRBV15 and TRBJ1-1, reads DAMVIQNPRYQVTQFGKPVTLSCSQTLNHNVMYWYQQKSSQAPKLLFHYYDKDFNNEADTPDNFQSRRPNTSFCFLDIRSPGLGDTAMYLCATSNGRDEAFFGQGTRLTVV.

CDR3 sequence (DNA): TGTGCCAGCAGTTACCTACAGGGCGGGTGGAACACTGAAGCTTTCTTT. Translation gives CASSYLQGGWNTEAFF. The chain joins TRBV6-5 to TRBJ1-1, with D possibly TRBD1 on 6 matching bases. The CDR3 sequence is 16 residues long. V was cut by 2 bases and J by 1 base, with 14 bases left in between. Looked up from germline, CDR1 is MNHEY and CDR2 is SVGAGI.

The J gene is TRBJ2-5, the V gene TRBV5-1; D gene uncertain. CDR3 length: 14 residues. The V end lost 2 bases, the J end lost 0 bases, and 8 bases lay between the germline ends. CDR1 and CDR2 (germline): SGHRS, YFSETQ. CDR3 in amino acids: CASSLEQNQETQYF. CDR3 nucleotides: TGCGCCAGCAGCTTAGAACAGAACCAAGAGACCCAGTACTTC. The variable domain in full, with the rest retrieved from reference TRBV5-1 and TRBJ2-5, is KAGVTQTPRYLIKTRGQQVTLSCSPISGHRSVSWYQQTPGQGLQFLFEYFSETQRNKGNFPGRFSGRQFSNSRSEMNVSTLELGDSALYLCASSLEQNQETQYFGPGTRLLVL.

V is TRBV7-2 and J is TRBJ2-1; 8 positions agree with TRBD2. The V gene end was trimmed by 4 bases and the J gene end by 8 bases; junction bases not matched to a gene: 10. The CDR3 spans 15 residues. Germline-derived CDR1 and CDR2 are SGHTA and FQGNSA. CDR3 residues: CASSWRTSSRYEQFF. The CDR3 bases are TGTGCCAGCAGCTGGAGGACTAGCTCTAGGTATGAGCAGTTCTTC.

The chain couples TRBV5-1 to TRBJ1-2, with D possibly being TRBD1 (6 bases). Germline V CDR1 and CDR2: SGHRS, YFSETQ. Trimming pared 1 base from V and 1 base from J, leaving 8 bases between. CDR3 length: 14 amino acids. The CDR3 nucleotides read TGCGCCAGCAGCTTGAAGGGGGATAACTATGGCTACACCTTC. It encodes CASSLKGDNYGYTF. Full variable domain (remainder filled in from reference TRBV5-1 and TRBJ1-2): KAGVTQTPRYLIKTRGQQVTLSCSPISGHRSVSWYQQTPGQGLQFLFEYFSETQRNKGNFPGRFSGRQFSNSRSEMNVSTLELGDSALYLCASSLKGDNYGYTFGSGTRLTVV.

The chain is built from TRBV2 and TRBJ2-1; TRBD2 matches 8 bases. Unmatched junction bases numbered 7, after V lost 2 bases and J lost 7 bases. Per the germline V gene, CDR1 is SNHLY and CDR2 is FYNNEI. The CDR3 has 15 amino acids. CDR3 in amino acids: CASSETGTRLNEQFF. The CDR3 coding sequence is TGTGCCAGCAGTGAAACCGGGACTAGACTTAATGAGCAGTTCTTC.

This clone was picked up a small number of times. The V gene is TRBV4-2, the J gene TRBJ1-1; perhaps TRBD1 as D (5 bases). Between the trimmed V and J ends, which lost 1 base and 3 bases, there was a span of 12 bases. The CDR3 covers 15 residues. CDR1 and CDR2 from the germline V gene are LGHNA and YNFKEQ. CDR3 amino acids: CASSQVGGIDTEAFF. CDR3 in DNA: TGTGCCAGCAGCCAAGTGGGGGGGATCGACACTGAAGCTTTCTTT.

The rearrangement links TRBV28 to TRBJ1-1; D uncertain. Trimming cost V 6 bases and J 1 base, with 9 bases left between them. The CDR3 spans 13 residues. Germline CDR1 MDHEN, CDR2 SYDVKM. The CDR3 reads CASRYPGNTEAFF. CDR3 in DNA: TGTGCCAGCAGGTACCCCGGGAACACTGAAGCTTTCTTT.

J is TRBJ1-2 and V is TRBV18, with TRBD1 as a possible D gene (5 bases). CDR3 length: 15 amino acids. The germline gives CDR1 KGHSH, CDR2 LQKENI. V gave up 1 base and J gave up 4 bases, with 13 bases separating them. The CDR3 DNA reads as TGTGCCAGCTCACCACAGGGGCAGGGTGGCTATGGCTACACCTTC. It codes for CASSPQGQGGYGYTF.

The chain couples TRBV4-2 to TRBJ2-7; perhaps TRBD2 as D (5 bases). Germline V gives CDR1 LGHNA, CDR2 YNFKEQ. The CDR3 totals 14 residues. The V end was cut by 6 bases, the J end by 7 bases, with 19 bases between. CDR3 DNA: TGTGCCAGCAGAAGTCGGGGTGTGGTGCGGGAGCAGTACTTC. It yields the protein CASRSRGVVREQYF.

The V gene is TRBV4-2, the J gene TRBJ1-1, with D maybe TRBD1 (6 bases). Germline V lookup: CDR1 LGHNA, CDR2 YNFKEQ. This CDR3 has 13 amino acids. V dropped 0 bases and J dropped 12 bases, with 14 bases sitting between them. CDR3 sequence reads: CASSQDFTGMTFF. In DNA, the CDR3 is TGTGCCAGCAGCCAAGATTTTACAGGGATGACTTTCTTT.

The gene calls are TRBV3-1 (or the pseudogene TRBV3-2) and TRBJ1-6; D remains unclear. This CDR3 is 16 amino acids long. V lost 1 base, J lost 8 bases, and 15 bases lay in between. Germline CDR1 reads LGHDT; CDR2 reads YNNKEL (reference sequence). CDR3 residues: CASSQVLGNLDSPLHF. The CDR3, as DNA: TGTGCCAGCAGCCAAGTACTAGGGAACCTTGATTCACCCCTCCACTTT.

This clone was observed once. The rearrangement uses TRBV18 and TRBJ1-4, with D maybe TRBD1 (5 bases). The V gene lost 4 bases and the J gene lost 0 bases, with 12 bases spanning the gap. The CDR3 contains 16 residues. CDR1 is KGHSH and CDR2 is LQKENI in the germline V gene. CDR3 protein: CASSRTPGTTNEKLFF. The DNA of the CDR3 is TGTGCCAGCTCACGGACCCCAGGGACAACTAATGAAAAACTGTTTTTT.

This CDR3 is CASSLIGEGTQYF. Here the CDR3 DNA reads TGTGCCAGCAGTTTAATCGGGGAGGGTACGCAGTATTTT. The chain employs TRBV28 and TRBJ2-3; TRBD2 aligns across 7 bases. Per the germline V gene, CDR1 is MDHEN and CDR2 is SYDVKM. Trimming took 2 bases from V and 8 from J; bases not matched to a gene: 4. The CDR3 sequence is 13 residues long.

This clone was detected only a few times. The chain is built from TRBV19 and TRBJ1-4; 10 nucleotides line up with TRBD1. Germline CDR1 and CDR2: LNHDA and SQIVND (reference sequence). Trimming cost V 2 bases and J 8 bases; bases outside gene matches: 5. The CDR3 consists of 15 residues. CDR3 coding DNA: TGTGCCAGTAGTATATGGGGGACAGGGGACGAAAAACTGTTTTTT. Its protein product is CASSIWGTGDEKLFF.

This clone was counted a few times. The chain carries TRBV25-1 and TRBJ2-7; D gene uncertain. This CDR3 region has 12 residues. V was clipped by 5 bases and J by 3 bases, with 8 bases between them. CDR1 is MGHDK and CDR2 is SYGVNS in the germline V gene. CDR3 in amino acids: CASSIAGYEQYF. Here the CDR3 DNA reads TGTGCCAGCAGTATAGCTGGCTACGAGCAGTACTTC.

The CDR3 DNA is TGTGCCAGCAGCTTTGCGGGAGGCAATGAGCAGTTCTTC. Residues: CASSFAGGNEQFF. This chain links TRBV7-2 with TRBJ2-1; the match to TRBD2 covers 8 bases. Germline V gene data show CDR1 as SGHTA and CDR2 as FQGNSA. The CDR3 contains 13 residues. Trimming at V came to 3 bases and at J to 6 bases, leaving 1 base not matched to a gene.

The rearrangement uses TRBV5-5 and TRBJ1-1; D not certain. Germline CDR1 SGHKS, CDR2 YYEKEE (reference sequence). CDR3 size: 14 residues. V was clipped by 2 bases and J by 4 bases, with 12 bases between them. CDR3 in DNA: TGTGCCAGCAGCTTTCGGGTGATGAGCACTGAAGCTTTCTTT. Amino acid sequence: CASSFRVMSTEAFF.

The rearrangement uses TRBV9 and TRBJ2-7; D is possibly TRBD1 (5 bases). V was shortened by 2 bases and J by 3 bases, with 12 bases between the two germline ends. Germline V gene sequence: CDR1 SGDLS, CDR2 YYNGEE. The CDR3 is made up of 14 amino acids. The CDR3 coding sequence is TGTGCCAGCAGCGTTAATACAGGCGGCTACGAGCAGTACTTC. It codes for CASSVNTGGYEQYF.

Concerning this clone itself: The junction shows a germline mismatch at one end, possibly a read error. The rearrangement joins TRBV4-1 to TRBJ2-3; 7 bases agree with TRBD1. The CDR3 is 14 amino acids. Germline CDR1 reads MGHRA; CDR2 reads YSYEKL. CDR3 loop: CASGQTGSTDTQYF. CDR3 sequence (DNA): TGCGCCAGCGGCCAGACAGGGAGCACAGATACGCAGTATTTT.

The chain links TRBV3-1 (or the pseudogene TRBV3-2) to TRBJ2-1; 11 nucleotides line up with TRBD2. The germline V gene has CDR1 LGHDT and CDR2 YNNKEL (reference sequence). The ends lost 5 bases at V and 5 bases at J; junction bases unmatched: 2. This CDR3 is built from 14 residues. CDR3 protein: CASSGTSGHNEQFF. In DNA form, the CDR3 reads TGTGCCAGCAGCGGGACTAGCGGACACAATGAGCAGTTCTTC.